This T cell receptor beta chain was documented in a study of blood T cell repertoires in COVID-19. Turning to the study itself: COVID-19 samples, acute and convalescent, were from the United States, Italy and Spain. PBMCs, B-cell-depleted T cells, or T cells provided the cDNA or gDNA that made up the material.

The CDR3 has 15 amino acids. V trimming: 10 bases; J trimming: 0 bases; junction bases outside the gene matches: 8. Per germline, CDR1 MRHNA and CDR2 SNTAGT. Original handling: Reference gene primers were amplified, and this amplification served to estimate nucleated cell counts. Only in-frame clones appear in the TCRdb table, and some are missing; sequencing was by immunoSEQ multiplex PCR. V and J calls plus clone size are reproduced from that table; the DNA served to infer D and trimming. The profile shows some 250,000 clones, around 90% of them singletons. This chain connects TRBV6-4 to TRBJ2-1; 8 nucleotides line up with TRBD2. The clonotype comes from a woman between 40 and 50 years old who had recovered from COVID-19. Sequencing was done on a sample of peripheral blood. CDR3 region: CATSPGTSSYNEQFF. The CDR3 bases are TGTGCCACCTCCCCGGGGACTAGCTCCTACAATGAGCAGTTCTTC.